What follows are 31 T cell receptor beta chains derived from one specimen sequenced in a study of blood T cell repertoires in COVID-19. Sequencing was performed with immunoSEQ multiplex PCR; in TCRdb, only in-frame clones are kept and a portion is missing. The table shows fewer than 350,000 clones, with about nine tenths occurring only once. The sequenced sample consisted of PBMCs or T cells enriched from blood (not recorded which). These receptors were collected from a middle-aged woman who had recovered from COVID-19.

With regard to this clone: An end of the junction differs from the germline gene, which may be a read error. The chain links TRBV11-2 to TRBJ1-1; no firm D call. CDR3 length equals 12 residues. The germline V gene encodes CDR1 SGHAT and CDR2 FQNNGV. In nucleotides, the CDR3 is TGTGCCAGCAGCTCAGGAGGGCCTCGGGCGATCTTT. It codes for CASSSGGPRAIF.

This clone was recorded a few times. The chain couples TRBV9 to TRBJ2-2; D not resolved. The V gene's germline CDR1 is SGDLS and CDR2 YYNGEE. The CDR3 length is 17 residues. Trimming took 3 bases from V and 3 from J, leaving 18 bases between them. Here the CDR3 DNA reads TGTGCCAGCAGCGGAGCCTACCCCCAAGTGGACACCGGGGAGCTGTTTTTT. It is translated as CASSGAYPQVDTGELFF.

Note on this clone: This CDR3 is also generated by other DNA sequences in the sample. The V gene is TRBV30, the J gene TRBJ1-5; TRBD1 is a possible D gene (6 bases). This CDR3 spans 15 amino acids. Germline V gene lookup returns CDR1 GTSNPN and CDR2 SVGIG (reference sequence). The germline V and J ends were trimmed by 0 bases and 0 bases, with 9 bases remaining between them. CDR3 amino acids: CAWSVQGYSNQPQHF. The CDR3, as DNA: TGTGCCTGGAGTGTACAGGGTTATAGCAATCAGCCCCAGCATTTT.

The chain carries TRBV4-3 and TRBJ1-1; 7 nucleotides align to TRBD1. The CDR3 runs 16 residues. The junction had 9 bases not matched to a gene; V was cut back by 0 bases and J by 5 bases. Germline assignment: CDR1 LGHNA and CDR2 YSLEER. Written as DNA, the CDR3 is TGCGCCAGCAGCCAAGATCCTGGGCAGGGGGTGACTGAAGCTTTCTTT. Protein product: CASSQDPGQGVTEAFF.

The rearrangement joins TRBV30 to TRBJ1-2; D ambiguous. The germline V gene encodes CDR1 GTSNPN and CDR2 SVGIG (reference sequence). The CDR3 loop spans 10 amino acids. V lost 5 bases and J 5 bases, leaving 6 bases between the germline ends. This CDR3 reads CAWGPYGYTF. For the CDR3, the DNA is TGTGCCTGGGGCCCTTATGGCTACACCTTC.

The CDR3 sequence: CATSDFSRNEQFF. The CDR3 nucleotides are TGTGCCACCAGTGATTTCTCCCGCAATGAGCAGTTCTTC. V and J are TRBV24-1 and TRBJ2-1; no reliable D call. The CDR3 sequence is 13 residues long. CDR1 is KGHDR and CDR2 is SFDVKD in the germline V gene. Trimming pared 1 base from V and 6 bases from J, leaving 6 bases between.

V usage is TRBV5-4 and J usage is TRBJ1-2; 7 nucleotides line up with TRBD1. Germline CDR1 reads SGHNT; CDR2 reads YYREEE (reference sequence). V shed 6 bases and J 4 bases; nucleotides not matched to a gene: 18. This CDR3 has 17 residues. This CDR3 reads CASTPWPQGGRPYGYTF. Here the CDR3 DNA reads TGTGCCAGCACCCCGTGGCCGCAGGGGGGTAGGCCCTATGGCTACACCTTC.

The chain is built from TRBV30 and TRBJ2-5; perhaps TRBD2 as D (7 bases). Per the germline V gene, CDR1 is GTSNPN and CDR2 is SVGIG (reference sequence). V shed 2 bases and J shed 4 bases, with 23 bases lying between them. This CDR3 is built from 17 residues. The CDR3 DNA sequence: TGTGCCTGGAGTACCACCCTCGGGGGGCCAGGGTCAGAGACCCAGTACTTC. This codes for CAWSTTLGGPGSETQYF.

The chain combines TRBV6-5 with TRBJ2-7; D possibly corresponds to TRBD1 (6 bases). This CDR3 is 14 amino acids long. Trimming cost V 7 bases and J 0 bases, with 13 bases left between them. The germline CDR1 and CDR2 sequences are MNHEY and SVGAGI. The CDR3 is CASKPTGSSYEQYF. In DNA, the CDR3 is TGTGCCAGCAAACCGACAGGAAGCTCCTACGAGCAGTACTTC.

The V gene is TRBV7-9, the J gene TRBJ1-1; D unclear. Trimming pared 2 bases from V and 5 bases from J, leaving 12 bases between. This CDR3 region has 14 residues. The germline V gene encodes CDR1 SEHNR and CDR2 FQNEAQ (reference sequence). In DNA, the CDR3 is TGTGCCAGCAGCTTACGGGCCGCGGGGACTGAAGCTTTCTTT. It codes for CASSLRAAGTEAFF.

The chain is built from TRBV7-6 and TRBJ1-1; D is uncertain. Trimming shortened V by 5 bases and J by 1 base, and 11 bases separated the two germline ends. The germline gives CDR1 SGHVS, CDR2 FNYEAQ. The CDR3 is 14 amino acids. CDR3 region: CASSLNPQNTEAFF. In DNA, the CDR3 is TGTGCCAGCAGCCTAAATCCTCAGAACACTGAAGCTTTCTTT.

This clone was recorded once. J is TRBJ2-3 and V is TRBV18; D might be TRBD1 (6 bases). Germline V lookup: CDR1 KGHSH, CDR2 LQKENI. The CDR3 is 16 amino acids. V was shortened by 0 bases and J by 0 bases, with 10 bases between the two germline ends. The CDR3 sequence: CASSPPAGVSTDTQYF. The CDR3 DNA is TGTGCCAGCTCACCACCAGCAGGGGTTAGCACAGATACGCAGTATTTT.

This sequence joins TRBV7-3 and TRBJ2-1, with TRBD2 matching 11 bases. After removal of 5 bases from V and 6 bases from J, the junction contained 6 bases not matched to a gene. The length of the CDR3 is 15 residues. CDR1 is SGHTA, CDR2 FQGTGA, per germline. DNA for the CDR3: TGTGCCAGCAGCGACCGACTAGCGGGGTTCAATGAGCAGTTCTTC. Translation: CASSDRLAGFNEQFF.

The rearrangement uses TRBV4-1 and TRBJ1-6; D might be TRBD1 (5 bases). The germline V and J ends were trimmed by 1 base and 9 bases, with 22 bases remaining between them. The CDR3 loop spans 18 amino acids. CDR1 and CDR2 from the germline V gene are MGHRA and YSYEKL. This CDR3 is CASSQAAFRGSNISPLHF. DNA for the CDR3: TGCGCCAGCAGCCAAGCTGCCTTTAGGGGCTCGAACATTTCACCCCTCCACTTT.

This sequence joins TRBV4-3 and TRBJ2-3; 9 bases match TRBD2. CDR1 is LGHNA, CDR2 YSLEER, per germline. The CDR3 sequence is 15 residues long. J gave up 5 bases and V 5 bases, and 8 bases lay outside the gene matches. CDR3 nucleotide sequence: TGCGCCAGCAGCTCGGGGGTAGCGGGAGAAGATACGCAGTATTTT. Translating it yields CASSSGVAGEDTQYF.

The chain joins TRBV5-1 to TRBJ2-3; 11 positions agree with TRBD1. Trimming took 5 bases from V and 4 from J; bases not matched to a gene: 3. From germline, CDR1 is SGHRS and CDR2 YFSETQ. The length of the CDR3 is 14 residues. CDR3 sequence: CASRAGQGADTQYF. In nucleotides, the CDR3 is TGCGCCAGCAGGGCGGGACAGGGGGCAGATACGCAGTATTTT. Full variable domain (remainder filled in from reference TRBV5-1 and TRBJ2-3): KAGVTQTPRYLIKTRGQQVTLSCSPISGHRSVSWYQQTPGQGLQFLFEYFSETQRNKGNFPGRFSGRQFSNSRSEMNVSTLELGDSALYLCASRAGQGADTQYFGPGTRLTVL.

The V call is TRBV18, the J call TRBJ1-1, with a weak D call TRBD1 (5 bases). V was cut by 0 bases and J by 8 bases, with 7 bases left in between. From germline, CDR1 is KGHSH and CDR2 LQKENI. The CDR3 has 12 residues. The CDR3 nucleotides are TGTGCCAGCTCACCACCGCAGGGAGAAGCTTTCTTT. This gives the protein CASSPPQGEAFF.

CDR3: CASSPDPDRGYTF. CDR3 nucleotide sequence: TGTGCCAGCAGCCCCGATCCCGATAGAGGCTACACCTTC. The J gene is TRBJ1-2, the V gene TRBV7-3, with D hard to call. Germline V gene lookup returns CDR1 SGHTA and CDR2 FQGTGA. There are 13 residues in the CDR3. Trimming pared 5 bases from V and 8 bases from J, leaving 15 bases between. Full variable domain (remainder filled in from reference TRBV7-3 and TRBJ1-2): GAGVSQTPSNKVTEKGKYVELRCDPISGHTALYWYRQSLGQGPEFLIYFQGTGAADDSGLPNDRFFAVRPEGSVSTLKIQRTERGDSAVYLCASSPDPDRGYTFGSGTRLTVV.

The chain uses TRBV18 and TRBJ2-3; 13 bases are a match to TRBD2. The CDR3 runs 16 residues. The ends lost 2 bases at V and 5 bases at J; junction bases unmatched: 4. CDR1 KGHSH and CDR2 LQKENI come from the germline V gene. CDR3 region: CASSPGTSGAVDTQYF. The DNA for the CDR3 is TGTGCCAGCTCACCAGGGACTAGCGGGGCGGTAGATACGCAGTATTTT.

V usage is TRBV29-1 and J usage is TRBJ2-2; tentative D call: TRBD1 (5 bases). This CDR3 has 13 residues. Trimming cost V 6 bases and J 7 bases, with 15 bases left between them. Germline CDR1 SQVTM, CDR2 ANQGSEA. In DNA, the CDR3 is TGCAGCGTAATGGGGCAACAGGACGGGGAGCTGTTTTTT. This codes for CSVMGQQDGELFF.

This chain links TRBV27 with TRBJ1-6; 8 bases map to TRBD1. The junction had 11 bases not matched to a gene; V was cut back by 6 bases and J by 10 bases. This CDR3 is built from 15 residues. Germline-derived CDR1 and CDR2 are MNHEY and SMNVEV (reference sequence). The CDR3 DNA is TGTGCCAGCAGGGGCGTCGGACAGGGAAGCTCACCCCTCCACTTT. Translating it yields CASRGVGQGSSPLHF.

V gene TRBV19 combines with J gene TRBJ2-3; 13 nucleotides match TRBD2. V was clipped by 9 bases and J by 7 bases; unmatched bases: 7. This CDR3 is built from 14 residues. Looked up from germline, CDR1 is LNHDA and CDR2 is SQIVND (reference sequence). The CDR3 nucleotides are TGTGCCAGCCGACTAGCGGGAGGTGTAAATACGCAGTATTTT. Translating gives CASRLAGGVNTQYF.

The chain combines TRBV9 with TRBJ2-3; 9 bases fit TRBD2. V gave up 3 bases and J gave up 7 bases; unmatched junction bases: 12. The germline V gene has CDR1 SGDLS and CDR2 YYNGEE. The CDR3 has 16 residues. The CDR3 region has the DNA TGTGCCAGCAGCGCGTACGGCGGGGGGGTCGGGTATACGCAGTATTTT. Amino acid sequence: CASSAYGGGVGYTQYF.

The rearrangement uses TRBV19 and TRBJ1-1; no firm D call. Trimming shortened V by 3 bases and J by 0 bases, and 8 bases separated the two germline ends. This CDR3 has 14 residues. CDR1 is LNHDA, CDR2 SQIVND, per germline (reference sequence). CDR3 region: CASSITVLNTEAFF. CDR3 bases: TGTGCCAGTAGTATCACAGTGTTGAACACTGAAGCTTTCTTT.

This clone appeared a single time. The V call is TRBV6-5, the J call TRBJ2-5; maybe TRBD1 (5 bases). Germline V gene sequence: CDR1 MNHEY, CDR2 SVGAGI. Trimming stripped 2 bases from V and 2 bases from J, with 12 bases between. The CDR3 consists of 15 residues. The CDR3 region is CASSYLTKGQETQYF. CDR3 DNA sequence: TGTGCCAGCAGTTACCTAACCAAGGGGCAAGAGACCCAGTACTTC.

The chain combines TRBV7-8 with TRBJ2-2; D is perhaps TRBD1 (6 bases). Germline V gene sequence: CDR1 SGHVS, CDR2 FQNEAQ. The V end lost 5 bases, the J end lost 7 bases, and 14 bases lay between the germline ends. The CDR3 runs to 14 residues. This chain's CDR3 is CASSVTGLGGELFF. The CDR3 coding sequence is TGTGCCAGCAGCGTCACAGGGTTGGGCGGGGAGCTGTTTTTT.

This chain uses TRBV24-1 with TRBJ2-1; D is uncertain. The CDR3 is made up of 13 amino acids. Trimming cost V 5 bases and J 2 bases, with 6 bases left between them. The V gene's germline CDR1 is KGHDR and CDR2 SFDVKD. The DNA for the CDR3 is TGTGCCACCAGTGGTGGCCCCTACAATGAGCAGTTCTTC. It translates to CATSGGPYNEQFF.

The chain carries TRBV6-5 and TRBJ2-5, with no clear D. The CDR3 loop spans 15 amino acids. V was shortened by 2 bases and J by 6 bases, with 16 bases between the two germline ends. Germline CDR1 reads MNHEY; CDR2 reads SVGAGI. Written as DNA, the CDR3 is TGTGCCAGCAGTTACGGTGGAGACCCCAGACAGACCCAGTACTTC. Translated: CASSYGGDPRQTQYF.

This chain uses TRBV12-3 or TRBV12-4 with TRBJ2-7; tentative D call: TRBD1 (6 bases). This CDR3 region has 12 residues. The V end was cut by 6 bases, the J end by 2 bases, with 8 bases between. CDR3 bases: TGTGCCAGCAGGCGGACAGCCTACGAGCAGTACTTC. Translated, it gives CASRRTAYEQYF.

The chain links TRBV5-4 to TRBJ2-2; 11 nucleotides line up with TRBD2. CDR1 SGHNT and CDR2 YYREEE come from the germline V gene (reference sequence). V gave up 1 base and J gave up 7 bases; unmatched junction bases: 12. CDR3 size: 18 residues. The CDR3, as DNA: TGTGCCAGCAGCTTGCCGACTAGCGGGATAACCGGTGGCGGGGAGCTGTTTTTT. Translated: CASSLPTSGITGGGELFF. The full variable domain, completed using reference TRBV5-4 and TRBJ2-2, is ETGVTQSPTHLIKTRGQQVTLRCSSQSGHNTVSWYQQALGQGPQFIFQYYREEENGRGNFPPRFSGLQFPNYSSELNVNALELDDSALYLCASSLPTSGITGGGELFFGEGSRLTVL.

The chain couples TRBV6-5 to TRBJ1-5, with 7 bases aligning to TRBD1. Trimming at V came to 5 bases and at J to 6 bases, leaving 10 bases not matched to a gene. Germline CDR1 and CDR2: MNHEY and SVGAGI. This CDR3 spans 15 amino acids. The CDR3 reads CASSIRHRGGQPQHF. DNA of the CDR3: TGTGCCAGCAGTATACGGCACAGGGGAGGTCAGCCCCAGCATTTT.